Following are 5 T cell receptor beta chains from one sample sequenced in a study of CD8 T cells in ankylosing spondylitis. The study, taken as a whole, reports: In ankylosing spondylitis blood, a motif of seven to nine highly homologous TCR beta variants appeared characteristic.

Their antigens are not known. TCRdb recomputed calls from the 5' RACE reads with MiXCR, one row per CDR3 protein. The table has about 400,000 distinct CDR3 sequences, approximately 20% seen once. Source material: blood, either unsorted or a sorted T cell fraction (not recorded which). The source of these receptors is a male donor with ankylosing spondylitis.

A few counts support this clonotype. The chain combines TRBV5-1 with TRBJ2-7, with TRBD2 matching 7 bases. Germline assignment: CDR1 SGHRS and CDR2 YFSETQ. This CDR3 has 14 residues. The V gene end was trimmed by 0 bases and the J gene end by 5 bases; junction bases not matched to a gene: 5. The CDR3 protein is CASSLAAGRDEQYF. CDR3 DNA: TGCGCCAGCAGCTTGGCCGCAGGGAGGGACGAGCAGTACTTC.

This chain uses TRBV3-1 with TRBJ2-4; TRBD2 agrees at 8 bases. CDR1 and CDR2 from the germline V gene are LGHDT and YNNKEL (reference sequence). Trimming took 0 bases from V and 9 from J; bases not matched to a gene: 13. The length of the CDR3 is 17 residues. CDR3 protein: CASSQDFFRGGAGIQYF. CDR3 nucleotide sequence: TGTGCCAGCAGCCAAGATTTTTTTCGGGGGGGCGCGGGCATTCAGTACTTC.

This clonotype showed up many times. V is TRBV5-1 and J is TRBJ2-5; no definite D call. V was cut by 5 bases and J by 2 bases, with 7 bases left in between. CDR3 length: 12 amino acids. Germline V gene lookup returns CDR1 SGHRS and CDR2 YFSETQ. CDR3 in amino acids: CASRSSQETQYF. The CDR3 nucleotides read TGCGCCAGCAGGTCCTCACAAGAGACCCAGTACTTC.

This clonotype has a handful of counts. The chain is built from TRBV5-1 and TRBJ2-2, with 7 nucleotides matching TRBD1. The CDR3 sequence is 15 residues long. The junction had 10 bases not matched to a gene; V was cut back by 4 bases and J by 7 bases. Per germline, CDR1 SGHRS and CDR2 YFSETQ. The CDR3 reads CASSLRMTGNGELFF. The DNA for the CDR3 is TGCGCCAGCAGCCTTCGGATGACAGGGAACGGGGAGCTGTTTTTT.

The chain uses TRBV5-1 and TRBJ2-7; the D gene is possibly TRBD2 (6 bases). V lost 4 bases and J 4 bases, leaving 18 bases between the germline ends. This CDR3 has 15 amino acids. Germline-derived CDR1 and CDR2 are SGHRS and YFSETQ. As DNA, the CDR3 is TGCGCCAGCAGCCCGGAGGAGGGCCGAAGGTACGAGCAGTACTTC. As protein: CASSPEEGRRYEQYF.